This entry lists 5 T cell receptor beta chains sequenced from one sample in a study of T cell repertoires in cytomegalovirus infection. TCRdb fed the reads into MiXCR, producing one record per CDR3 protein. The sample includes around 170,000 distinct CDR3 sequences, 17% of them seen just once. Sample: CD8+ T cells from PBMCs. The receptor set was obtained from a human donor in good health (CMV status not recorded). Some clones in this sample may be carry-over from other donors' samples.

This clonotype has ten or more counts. CDR3 protein: CASSFISSGQETQYF. In DNA form, the CDR3 reads TGTGCCAGCAGCTTTATATCTTCGGGCCAAGAGACCCAGTACTTC. The V call is TRBV7-6, the J call TRBJ2-5; D is unresolved. V shed 3 bases and J shed 1 base, with 12 bases lying between them. Germline assignment: CDR1 SGHVS and CDR2 FNYEAQ. CDR3 size: 15 residues.

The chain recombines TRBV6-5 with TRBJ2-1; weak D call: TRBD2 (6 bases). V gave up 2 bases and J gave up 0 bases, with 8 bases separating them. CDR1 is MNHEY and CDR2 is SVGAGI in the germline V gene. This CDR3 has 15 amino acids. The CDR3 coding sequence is TGTGCCAGCAGTTACGTGGGAGGCTCCTACAATGAGCAGTTCTTC. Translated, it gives CASSYVGGSYNEQFF.

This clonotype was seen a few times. The CDR3 DNA reads as TGTGCCACCAGCCTTAGACTAGCGGATGAGCAGTTCTTC. As protein: CATSLRLADEQFF. The chain is built from TRBV15 and TRBJ2-1, with TRBD2 matching 9 bases. This CDR3 is built from 13 residues. The trim removed 5 bases at V and 8 bases at J, leaving 4 bases unmatched. Looked up from germline, CDR1 is LNHNV and CDR2 is YYDKDF (reference sequence).

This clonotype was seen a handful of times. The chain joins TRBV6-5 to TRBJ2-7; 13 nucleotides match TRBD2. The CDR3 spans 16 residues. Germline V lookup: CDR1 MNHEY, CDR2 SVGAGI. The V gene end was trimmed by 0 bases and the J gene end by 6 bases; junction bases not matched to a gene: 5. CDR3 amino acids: CASSYSGLAGAFEQYF. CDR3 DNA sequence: TGTGCCAGCAGTTACTCCGGACTAGCGGGAGCCTTCGAGCAGTACTTC.

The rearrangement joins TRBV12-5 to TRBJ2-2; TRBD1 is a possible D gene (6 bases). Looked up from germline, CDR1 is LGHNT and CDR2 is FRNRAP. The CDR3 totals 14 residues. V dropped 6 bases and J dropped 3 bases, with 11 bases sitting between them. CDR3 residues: CASGRDKYTGELFF. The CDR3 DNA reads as TGTGCTAGTGGCCGGGACAAATACACCGGGGAGCTGTTTTTT.